This T cell receptor (beta chain) was obtained from a study of T-cell reconstitution after alpha-beta-depleted transplantation in children. V lost 3 bases, J lost 2 bases, and 7 bases stayed unmatched. This CDR3 contains 15 residues. Germline V gene sequence: CDR1 DFQATT, CDR2 SNEGSKA (reference sequence). Unique molecular identifiers tagged the TCRbeta library. TCRdb re-called the PCR reads with MiXCR, one entry per CDR3 protein. The sample includes over 550,000 distinct CDR3 sequences, about 10% seen only once; the top ten take roughly 4%. This clonotype was seen at least ten times. This sequence originates from a human donor who donated a stem cell graft to a child with acute myeloid leukemia. V gene TRBV20-1 combines with J gene TRBJ2-1, with 7 nucleotides matching TRBD2. The sample in question was PBMCs from the stem cell graft donor, obtained from the stem cell graft. CDR3 protein: CSASGASGTYNEQFF. CDR3 bases: TGCAGTGCTAGTGGGGCTAGCGGAACCTACAATGAGCAGTTCTTC.